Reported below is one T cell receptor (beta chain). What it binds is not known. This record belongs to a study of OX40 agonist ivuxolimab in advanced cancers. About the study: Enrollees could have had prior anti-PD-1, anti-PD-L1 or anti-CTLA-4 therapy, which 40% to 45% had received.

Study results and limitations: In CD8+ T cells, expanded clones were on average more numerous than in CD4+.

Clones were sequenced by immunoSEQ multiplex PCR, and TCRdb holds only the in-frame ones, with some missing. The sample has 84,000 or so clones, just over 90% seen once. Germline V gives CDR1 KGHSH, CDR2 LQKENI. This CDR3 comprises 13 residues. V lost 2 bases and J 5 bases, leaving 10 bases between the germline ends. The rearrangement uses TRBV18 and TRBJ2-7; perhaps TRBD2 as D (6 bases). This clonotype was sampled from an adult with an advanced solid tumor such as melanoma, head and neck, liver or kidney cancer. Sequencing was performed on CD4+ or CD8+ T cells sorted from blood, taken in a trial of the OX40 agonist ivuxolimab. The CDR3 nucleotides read TGTGCCAGCTCACCAGGCGGGGAGGACGAGCAGTACTTC. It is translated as CASSPGGEDEQYF.